This T cell receptor beta chain was obtained from a study of cytomegalovirus exposure and HLA in healthy donors. Overall study: Previous work identified some 120 million unique TCR beta sequences from around 200 million T cells. Regarding the study as a whole: In an earlier analysis, in roughly 580 donors, most V segments appeared productive either ~87% or ~30% of the time. Donors were assumed by presence/absence analyses to have roughly uniform sequencing depth.

CDR1 is MDHEN and CDR2 is SYDVKM in the germline V gene. This CDR3 contains 15 residues. After removal of 6 bases from V and 0 bases from J, the junction contained 5 bases not matched to a gene. With respect to this clone: What it recognizes is unknown.

PCR primers comprised 60 Vbeta and 13 Jbeta primers. Here immunoSEQ multiplex PCR was the method, and the copy in TCRdb shows in-frame clones only, minus some. The data contain approximately 97,000 clones, roughly three fifths of them singletons. The chain combines TRBV28 with TRBJ2-7, with 10 bases lining up with TRBD2. The sample taken for sequencing was PBMCs. This clonotype originated in a human donor in good health. For the CDR3, the DNA is TGTGCCAGCAGCTCCGGGACTAGCGCCTCCTACGAGCAGTACTTC. This gives the protein CASSSGTSASYEQYF.